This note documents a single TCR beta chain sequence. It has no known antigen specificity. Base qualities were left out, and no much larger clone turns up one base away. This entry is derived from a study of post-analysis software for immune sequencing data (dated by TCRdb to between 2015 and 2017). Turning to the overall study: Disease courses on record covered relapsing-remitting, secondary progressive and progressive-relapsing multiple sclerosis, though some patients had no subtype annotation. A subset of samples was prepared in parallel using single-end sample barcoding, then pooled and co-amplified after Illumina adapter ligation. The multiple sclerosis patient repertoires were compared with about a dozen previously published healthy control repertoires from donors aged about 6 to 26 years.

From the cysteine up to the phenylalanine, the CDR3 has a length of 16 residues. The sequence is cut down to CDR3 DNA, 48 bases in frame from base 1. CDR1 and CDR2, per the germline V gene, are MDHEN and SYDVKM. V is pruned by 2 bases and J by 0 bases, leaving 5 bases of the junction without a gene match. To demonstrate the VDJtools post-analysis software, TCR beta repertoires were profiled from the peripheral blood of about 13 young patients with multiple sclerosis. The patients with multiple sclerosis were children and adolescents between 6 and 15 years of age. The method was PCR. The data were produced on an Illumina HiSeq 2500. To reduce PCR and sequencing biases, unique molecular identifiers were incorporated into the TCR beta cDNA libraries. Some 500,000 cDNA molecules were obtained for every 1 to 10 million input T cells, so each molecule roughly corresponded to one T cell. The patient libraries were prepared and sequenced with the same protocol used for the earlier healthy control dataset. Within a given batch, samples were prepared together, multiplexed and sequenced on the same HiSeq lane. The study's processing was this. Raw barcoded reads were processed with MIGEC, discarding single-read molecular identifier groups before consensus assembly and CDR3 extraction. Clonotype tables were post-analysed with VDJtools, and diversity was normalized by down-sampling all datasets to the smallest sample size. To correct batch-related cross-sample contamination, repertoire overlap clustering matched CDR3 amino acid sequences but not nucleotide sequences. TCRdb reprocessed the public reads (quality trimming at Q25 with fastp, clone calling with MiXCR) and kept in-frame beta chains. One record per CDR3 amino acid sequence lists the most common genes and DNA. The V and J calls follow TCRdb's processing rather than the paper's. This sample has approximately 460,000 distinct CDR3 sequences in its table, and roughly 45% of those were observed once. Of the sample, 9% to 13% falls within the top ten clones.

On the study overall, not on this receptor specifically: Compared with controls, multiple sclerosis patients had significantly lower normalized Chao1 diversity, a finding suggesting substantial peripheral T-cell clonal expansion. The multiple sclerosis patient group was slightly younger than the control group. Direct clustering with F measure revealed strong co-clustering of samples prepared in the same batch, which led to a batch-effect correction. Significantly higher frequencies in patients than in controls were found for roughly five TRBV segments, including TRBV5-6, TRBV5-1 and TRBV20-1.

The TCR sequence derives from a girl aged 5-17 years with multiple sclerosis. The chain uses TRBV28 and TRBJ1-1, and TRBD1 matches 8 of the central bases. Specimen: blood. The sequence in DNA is TGTGCCAGCAGTTTACGGACAGGGTTATTGAACACTGAAGCTTTCTTT. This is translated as CASSLRTGLLNTEAFF.